This T cell receptor (beta chain) comes out of a study of T cell repertoires in cytomegalovirus infection. The V end was cut by 0 bases, the J end by 10 bases, with 22 bases between. This CDR3 contains 18 residues. A single record per CDR3 protein comes from TCRdb applying MiXCR to the reads. The sample includes fewer than 550,000 distinct CDR3 sequences, about 30% of them seen just once. Material for sequencing was PBMCs. The TCR sequence derives from a human donor in good health (CMV status not recorded). Some clones in this sample may be carry-over from other donors' samples. The chain has TRBV23-1 and TRBJ1-6; possible D gene TRBD1, 5 bases. TRBV23-1 is identified as an open reading frame with a role that is uncertain. The CDR3 DNA reads as TGCGCCAGCAGTCAATCGTGCAGGGAACCGCCGGGATGGTCACCCCTCCACTTT. Translated, it gives CASSQSCREPPGWSPLHF.